The rows below give T cell receptor beta chains drawn from one sample of a study of shared clonotypes between healthy human individuals. This table comes from immunoSEQ multiplex PCR, and its TCRdb copy is limited to in-frame clones, with some not included. The table includes around 430,000 clones, roughly 83% detected once. Sequencing used PBMCs. The receptors here all came from a woman between 40 and 55 years old in good health. Some clones in this sample may be carry-over from other donors' samples. Both conserved end residues are part of each CDR3. The D gene is left open where the match is weak. Rows may omit the clone size; those that give it use once, few, many or a size class.

d_call: .
j_call: TRBJ1-2
clone_size: .
v_call: TRBV7-2
cdr3_nt: TGTGCCAGCAGCTTAGCTCGGTTCGATGTGGGTGGCTACACCTTC
cdr3_aa: CASSLARFDVGGYTF

d_call: .
j_call: TRBJ2-1
clone_size: .
v_call: TRBV30
cdr3_nt: TGTGCCTGGAGTGTACACTACAACAATGAGCAGTTCTTC
cdr3_aa: CAWSVHYNNEQFF

d_call: .
j_call: TRBJ2-3
clone_size: .
v_call: TRBV5-1
cdr3_nt: TGCGCCAGCAGCTTGGATGCACCTAGCACAGATACGCAGTATTTT
cdr3_aa: CASSLDAPSTDTQYF

d_call: TRBD2
j_call: TRBJ2-1
clone_size: .
v_call: TRBV9
cdr3_nt: TGTGCCAGCAGCGCTGGGACTAGCGGGAGATATGAGCAGTTCTTC
cdr3_aa: CASSAGTSGRYEQFF

d_call: .
j_call: TRBJ1-5
clone_size: few
v_call: TRBV30
cdr3_nt: TGTGCCTGGAGTCTAGGCGGGGGAGAACAGCCCCAGCATTTT
cdr3_aa: CAWSLGGGEQPQHF

d_call: .
j_call: TRBJ2-3
clone_size: once
v_call: TRBV29-1
cdr3_nt: TGCAGCGTTGGGCCACCCGCTGCCAGGGAAACAGATACGCAGTATTTT
cdr3_aa: CSVGPPAARETDTQYF

d_call: .
j_call: TRBJ1-1
clone_size: .
v_call: TRBV6-5
cdr3_nt: TGTGCCAGCAGTTACTCTTGGCAGCCTTCGGTTGAAGCTTTCTTT
cdr3_aa: CASSYSWQPSVEAFF

d_call: .
j_call: TRBJ1-1
clone_size: .
v_call: TRBV19
cdr3_nt: TGTGCCAGTAGTGTGGGCACTGAAGCTTTCTTT
cdr3_aa: CASSVGTEAFF

d_call: .
j_call: TRBJ1-6
clone_size: .
v_call: TRBV7-2
cdr3_nt: TGTGCCAGCAGCTACAAAGAATCACCCCTCCACTTT
cdr3_aa: CASSYKESPLHF

d_call: TRBD2
j_call: TRBJ2-1
clone_size: .
v_call: TRBV7-9
cdr3_nt: TGTGCCAGCAGCTTAGGGGCGGGAGCTCACAATGAGCAGTTCTTC
cdr3_aa: CASSLGAGAHNEQFF

d_call: .
j_call: TRBJ1-1
clone_size: .
v_call: TRBV27
cdr3_nt: TGTGCCAGCAGTTATTGGGGGGGGCAGACTGAAGCTTTCTTT
cdr3_aa: CASSYWGGQTEAFF

d_call: .
j_call: TRBJ2-2
clone_size: few
v_call: TRBV10-2
cdr3_nt: TGCGCCAGCAGCACGAACAGGGGAGGGGTGACCGGGGAGCTGTTTTTT
cdr3_aa: CASSTNRGGVTGELFF

d_call: .
j_call: TRBJ1-2
clone_size: .
v_call: TRBV7-9
cdr3_nt: TGTGCCAGCAGCTTGACAGGCGGGGGCTACACCTTC
cdr3_aa: CASSLTGGGYTF

d_call: TRBD2
j_call: TRBJ2-1
clone_size: .
v_call: TRBV5-6
cdr3_nt: TGTGCCAGCAGCTTGGGGCTAGCGGGAGGTTACTCCTACAATGAGCAGTTCTTC
cdr3_aa: CASSLGLAGGYSYNEQFF

d_call: TRBD2
j_call: TRBJ2-4
clone_size: .
v_call: TRBV30
cdr3_nt: TGTGCCTGGAGTGTCGGGACTAGCGGGACCTTTCAGTACTTC
cdr3_aa: CAWSVGTSGTFQYF

d_call: TRBD1
j_call: TRBJ1-1
clone_size: medium-sized
v_call: TRBV7-2
cdr3_nt: TGTGCCAGCAGCTTAGCGGGACAGCACACTGAAGCTTTCTTT
cdr3_aa: CASSLAGQHTEAFF

d_call: TRBD2
j_call: TRBJ2-3
clone_size: .
v_call: TRBV5-4
cdr3_nt: TGTGCCAGCAGCTTGGGACTAGCGGGATATGTGGCAGATACGCAGTATTTT
cdr3_aa: CASSLGLAGYVADTQYF

d_call: TRBD2
j_call: TRBJ2-2
clone_size: .
v_call: TRBV5-1
cdr3_nt: TGCGCCAGCAGCCCCGGCGGCCTAGCGGGAGGGTCCGGGGAGCTGTTTTTT
cdr3_aa: CASSPGGLAGGSGELFF

d_call: TRBD2
j_call: TRBJ2-1
clone_size: few
v_call: TRBV5-4
cdr3_nt: TGTGCCAGCAGTTACAGGCGGGAGGTTCCCAATGAGCAGTTCTTC
cdr3_aa: CASSYRREVPNEQFF

d_call: .
j_call: TRBJ2-3
clone_size: .
v_call: TRBV2
cdr3_nt: TGTGCCAGCAGTGTCCGGGCGGGACGGGGAGATACGCAGTATTTT
cdr3_aa: CASSVRAGRGDTQYF

d_call: TRBD1
j_call: TRBJ1-5
clone_size: .
v_call: TRBV19
cdr3_nt: TGTGCCGTAGGACGGACAGGGAATGATCAGCCCCAGCATTTT
cdr3_aa: CAVGRTGNDQPQHF

d_call: .
j_call: TRBJ2-7
clone_size: .
v_call: TRBV11-2
cdr3_nt: TGTGCCAGCAGCTCGGGGCGACTAGTTGGGGCCTACGAGCAGTACTTC
cdr3_aa: CASSSGRLVGAYEQYF

d_call: .
j_call: TRBJ2-7
clone_size: .
v_call: TRBV9
cdr3_nt: TGTGCCAGCAGCGTAGCTGGGGAAGGGGGTACCTACGAGCAGTACTTC
cdr3_aa: CASSVAGEGGTYEQYF

d_call: .
j_call: TRBJ2-7
clone_size: .
v_call: TRBV21-1
cdr3_nt: TGTGCCAGCACCTATACGACTAGCGGGATCGAGCAGTACTTC
cdr3_aa: CASTYTTSGIEQYF

d_call: .
j_call: TRBJ2-2
clone_size: .
v_call: TRBV5-1
cdr3_nt: TGCGCCAGCAGCTTAAGGCAGGGGAACACCGGGGAGCTGTTTTTT
cdr3_aa: CASSLRQGNTGELFF

d_call: .
j_call: TRBJ1-6
clone_size: .
v_call: TRBV28
cdr3_nt: TGTGCCAGCAGTTTAAGGAATTCACCCCTCCACTTT
cdr3_aa: CASSLRNSPLHF

d_call: TRBD2
j_call: TRBJ2-1
clone_size: .
v_call: TRBV7-2
cdr3_nt: TGTGCCAGCAGCTTACTTCGGAGCGGGAGTACTGAGCAGTTCTTC
cdr3_aa: CASSLLRSGSTEQFF

d_call: .
j_call: TRBJ1-2
clone_size: .
v_call: TRBV2
cdr3_nt: TGTGCCAGCCGCGCCTTTGACCGGGACCAAGGATTC
cdr3_aa: CASRAFDRDQGF

d_call: .
j_call: TRBJ2-2
clone_size: .
v_call: TRBV10-3
cdr3_nt: TGTGCCATCAGTGAGGGCCTAGCCCTACTAAACACCGGGGAGCTGTTTTTT
cdr3_aa: CAISEGLALLNTGELFF

d_call: .
j_call: TRBJ2-2
clone_size: .
v_call: TRBV14
cdr3_nt: TGTGCCAGCAGCCGCCACCCAGGGGAGAACACCGGGGAGCTGTTTTTT
cdr3_aa: CASSRHPGENTGELFF

d_call: TRBD1
j_call: TRBJ2-5
clone_size: .
v_call: TRBV7-9
cdr3_nt: TGTGCCAGCAGCTCCCGGGACAGGGGTTGGGGAGAGACCCAGTACTTC
cdr3_aa: CASSSRDRGWGETQYF

d_call: TRBD1
j_call: TRBJ2-1
clone_size: once
v_call: TRBV5-6
cdr3_nt: TGTGCCAGCAGCTGGGACAGGGATAATGAGCAGTTCTTC
cdr3_aa: CASSWDRDNEQFF

d_call: .
j_call: TRBJ1-3
clone_size: many
v_call: TRBV19
cdr3_nt: TGTGCCAGCTCGACCGGTGGCACGGCTGGAAACACCATATATTTT
cdr3_aa: CASSTGGTAGNTIYF

d_call: TRBD1
j_call: TRBJ1-1
clone_size: .
v_call: TRBV4-2
cdr3_nt: TGTGCCAGCAGCCAACCCCAGGGGGCCCAAAAGAAAGCTTTCTTT
cdr3_aa: CASSQPQGAQKKAFF

d_call: .
j_call: TRBJ2-2
clone_size: .
v_call: TRBV7-9
cdr3_nt: TGTGCCAGCAGCCCGGGGAACACCGGGGAGCTGTTTTTT
cdr3_aa: CASSPGNTGELFF

d_call: TRBD1
j_call: TRBJ2-5
clone_size: .
v_call: TRBV6-6
cdr3_nt: TGTGCCAGCCGCGGGACAGGGGGCGGGGAGACCCAGTACTTC
cdr3_aa: CASRGTGGGETQYF

d_call: .
j_call: TRBJ2-1
clone_size: .
v_call: TRBV5-4
cdr3_nt: TGTGCCAGCAGCTTCCGGTTACAGGGTCGGGGAGATGAGCAGTTCTTC
cdr3_aa: CASSFRLQGRGDEQFF

d_call: .
j_call: TRBJ1-5
clone_size: .
v_call: TRBV28
cdr3_nt: TGTGCCAGCAGTTTTTATAGAAACAATCAGCCCCAGCATTTT
cdr3_aa: CASSFYRNNQPQHF

d_call: .
j_call: TRBJ1-4
clone_size: few
v_call: TRBV29-1
cdr3_nt: TGCAGCGTTGGGGCAACTAATGAAAAACTGTTTTTT
cdr3_aa: CSVGATNEKLFF

d_call: TRBD1
j_call: TRBJ1-1
clone_size: once
v_call: TRBV5-4
cdr3_nt: TGTGCCAGCAGCTCCCTAGGGGGCACGGCTTTCTTT
cdr3_aa: CASSSLGGTAFF

d_call: TRBD2
j_call: TRBJ2-7
clone_size: .
v_call: TRBV5-1
cdr3_nt: TGCGCCAGCAGCTCACTAGCGGAACCCTACGAGCAGTACTTC
cdr3_aa: CASSSLAEPYEQYF

d_call: .
j_call: TRBJ2-1
clone_size: .
v_call: TRBV9
cdr3_nt: TGTGCCAGCAGTGGAGGGACGGACCACAATGAGCAGTTCTTC
cdr3_aa: CASSGGTDHNEQFF

d_call: .
j_call: TRBJ2-5
clone_size: .
v_call: TRBV4-2
cdr3_nt: TGTGCCAGCAGCCAAGTCCGAGGCTCAGGAGACCAGCAAGAGACCCAGTACTTC
cdr3_aa: CASSQVRGSGDQQETQYF

d_call: TRBD1
j_call: TRBJ1-5
clone_size: once
v_call: TRBV2
cdr3_nt: TGTGCCAGCAGCGGACAGGGGGGCGGTCAGCCCCAGCATTTT
cdr3_aa: CASSGQGGGQPQHF

d_call: TRBD2
j_call: TRBJ2-7
clone_size: .
v_call: TRBV11-3
cdr3_nt: TGTGCCAGCAGCTTACTAGCGGGAGGCGAACAGTACTTC
cdr3_aa: CASSLLAGGEQYF

d_call: TRBD2
j_call: TRBJ2-1
clone_size: once
v_call: TRBV7-2
cdr3_nt: TGTGCCAGCAGCTTAGTGCCGAGCGGGAGCGGACATGAGCAGTTCTTC
cdr3_aa: CASSLVPSGSGHEQFF

d_call: .
j_call: TRBJ2-1
clone_size: .
v_call: TRBV7-3
cdr3_nt: TGTGCCAGCAGCTCTAACCCTTACAATGAGCAGTTCTTC
cdr3_aa: CASSSNPYNEQFF

d_call: TRBD1
j_call: TRBJ1-5
clone_size: few
v_call: TRBV30
cdr3_nt: TGTGCCTGGTCCACAGGGGCCGATCAGCCCCAGCATTTT
cdr3_aa: CAWSTGADQPQHF

d_call: TRBD1
j_call: TRBJ2-2
clone_size: .
v_call: TRBV7-2
cdr3_nt: TGTGCCAGCAGCTTAGTAAGACAGGGGGCTGGTTCCGGGGAGCTGTTTTTT
cdr3_aa: CASSLVRQGAGSGELFF

d_call: .
j_call: TRBJ2-3
clone_size: .
v_call: TRBV5-4
cdr3_nt: TGTGCCAGCAGCCCCGAGGGCCGTGGGCCAGATACGCAGTATTTT
cdr3_aa: CASSPEGRGPDTQYF

d_call: .
j_call: TRBJ1-1
clone_size: .
v_call: TRBV7-2
cdr3_nt: TGTGCCAGCAGCCCCGGGGGGGTGAACACTGAAGCTTTCTTT
cdr3_aa: CASSPGGVNTEAFF